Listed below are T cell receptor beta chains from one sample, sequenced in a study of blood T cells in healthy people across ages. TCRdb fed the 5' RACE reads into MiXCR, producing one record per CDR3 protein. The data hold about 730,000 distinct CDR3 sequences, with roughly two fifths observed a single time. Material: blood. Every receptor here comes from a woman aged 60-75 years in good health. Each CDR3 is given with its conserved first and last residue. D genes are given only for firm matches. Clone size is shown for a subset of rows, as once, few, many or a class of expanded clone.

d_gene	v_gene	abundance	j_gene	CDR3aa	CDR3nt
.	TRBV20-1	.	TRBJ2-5	CSALSTLYNEQYF	TGCAGTGCTCTTTCGACTCTGTACAATGAGCAGTACTTC
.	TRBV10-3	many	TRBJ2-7	CAISAAAYEQYF	TGTGCCATCAGTGCGGCCGCCTACGAGCAGTACTTC
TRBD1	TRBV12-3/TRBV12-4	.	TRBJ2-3	CASSPTGAAYTDTQYF	TGTGCCAGCAGCCCGACAGGGGCCGCTTACACAGATACGCAGTATTTT
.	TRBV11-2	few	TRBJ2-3	CASSRPTASTDTQYF	TGTGCCAGCAGCCGCCCGACAGCTAGCACAGATACGCAGTATTTT
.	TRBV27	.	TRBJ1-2	CASSEPGAWGYGYTF	TGTGCCAGCAGTGAACCCGGGGCTTGGGGCTATGGCTACACCTTC
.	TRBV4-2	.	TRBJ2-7	CASSQELGDYEQYF	TGTGCCAGCAGCCAAGAACTAGGGGACTACGAGCAGTACTTC
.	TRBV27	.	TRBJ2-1	CASSLSGHEQFF	TGTGCCAGCAGTTTATCGGGCCATGAGCAGTTCTTC
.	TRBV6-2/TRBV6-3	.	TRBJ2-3	CASSRLNPTDTQCF	TGTGCCAGCAGTCGACTGAACCCCACAGATACGCAGTGTTTT
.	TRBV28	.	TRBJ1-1	CASTSGVGGATEAFF	TGTGCCAGCACCTCGGGTGTAGGAGGGGCCACTGAAGCTTTCTTT
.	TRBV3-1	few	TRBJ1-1	CASSNQGPNTEAFF	TGTGCCAGCAGCAACCAGGGCCCCAACACTGAAGCTTTCTTT
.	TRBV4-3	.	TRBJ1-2	CASSQDQNPVGISYTF	TGCGCCAGCAGCCAAGATCAGAACCCGGTTGGGATTAGCTACACCTTC
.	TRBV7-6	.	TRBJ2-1	CASSLLQSYNEQFF	TGTGCCAGCAGCTTACTGCAATCCTACAATGAGCAGTTCTTC
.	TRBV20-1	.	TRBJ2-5	CSASGVGETQYF	TGCAGTGCTAGCGGGGTCGGGGAGACCCAGTACTTC
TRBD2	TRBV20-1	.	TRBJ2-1	CSARRREGTYNEQFF	TGCAGTGCTAGGAGGCGGGAGGGCACCTACAATGAGCAGTTCTTC
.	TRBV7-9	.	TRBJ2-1	CASSSSPVGRDEDNEQFF	TGTGCCAGCAGCTCCTCTCCGGTAGGCAGGGACGAGGACAATGAGCAGTTCTTC
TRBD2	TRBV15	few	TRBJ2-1	CATSPRTSGNYNEQFF	TGTGCCACCAGCCCCCGGACTAGCGGAAACTACAATGAGCAGTTCTTC
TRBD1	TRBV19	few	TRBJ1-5	CASSPRQGAWGNQPQHF	TGTGCCAGTAGTCCCCGACAGGGGGCTTGGGGCAATCAGCCCCAGCATTTT
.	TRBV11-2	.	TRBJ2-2	CASSLDAGELFF	TGTGCCAGCAGTCTCGACGCCGGGGAGCTGTTTTTT
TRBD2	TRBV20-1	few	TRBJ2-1	CSASLAGGPYNEQFF	TGCAGTGCTAGCTTAGCGGGAGGCCCCTACAATGAGCAGTTCTTC
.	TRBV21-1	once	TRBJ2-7	CASSKGGVGYEQYF	TGTGCCAGCAGCAAAGGGGGGGTAGGCTACGAGCAGTACTTC
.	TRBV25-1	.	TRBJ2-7	CASSPHGQSYEQYF	TGTGCCAGCAGTCCCCACGGCCAGTCCTACGAGCAGTACTTC
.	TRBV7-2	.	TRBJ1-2	CAGGQLGYTF	TGTGCCGGCGGACAGCTTGGCTACACCTTC
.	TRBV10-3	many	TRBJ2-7	CAISDRLDEQYF	TGTGCCATCAGTGACAGGCTAGACGAGCAGTACTTC
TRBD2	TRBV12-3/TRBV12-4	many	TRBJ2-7	CASNQVAGENNEQYF	TGTGCCAGCAACCAAGTAGCGGGAGAAAATAACGAGCAGTACTTC
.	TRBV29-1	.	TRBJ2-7	CSVADVYEQYF	TGCAGCGTTGCTGACGTGTACGAGCAGTACTTC
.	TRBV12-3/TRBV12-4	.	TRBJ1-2	CASSLEAGDGYTF	TGTGCCAGCAGTTTAGAGGCAGGGGATGGCTACACCTTC